This T cell receptor (beta chain) was documented in a study of beta chain features in type 1 diabetes. The entirety of the isolated RNA underwent reverse transcription, so expressed TCRB transcripts were sequenced. Using immunoSEQ multiplex PCR, the repertoire was profiled, and TCRdb retains in-frame clones only, with some absent. This sample has more than 150,000 clones; about 13% occur once, and the top ten carry around 0.63%. This clone has more than one count but fewer than ten. The germline gives CDR1 SEHNR, CDR2 FQNEAQ (reference sequence). CDR3 length: 15 amino acids. The V end lost 7 bases, the J end lost 0 bases, and 13 bases lay between the germline ends.

What was sequenced was central memory CD4+ T cells from blood. The TCR comes from a woman younger than 35 in good health. The chain has TRBV7-9 and TRBJ1-5; D not resolved. The CDR3 region has the DNA TGTGCCAGCACCTCCTTCGGGGATAGCAATCAGCCCCAGCATTTT. It is translated as CASTSFGDSNQPQHF.